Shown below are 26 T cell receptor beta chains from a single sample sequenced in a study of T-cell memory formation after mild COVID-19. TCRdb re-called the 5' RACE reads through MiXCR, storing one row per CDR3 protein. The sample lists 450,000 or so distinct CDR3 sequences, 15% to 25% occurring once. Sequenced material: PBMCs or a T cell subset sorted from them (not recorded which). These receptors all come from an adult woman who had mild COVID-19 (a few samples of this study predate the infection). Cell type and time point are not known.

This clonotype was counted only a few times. CDR3 bases: TGCAGTGCTTGGGGGTACGATGAGCAGTTCTTC. It is translated as CSAWGYDEQFF. The rearrangement joins TRBV20-1 to TRBJ2-1; D may match TRBD1 or TRBD2 (5 bases each). Per germline, CDR1 DFQATT and CDR2 SNEGSKA (reference sequence). The CDR3 is made up of 11 amino acids. With 5 bases removed from V and 8 bases from J, the gap between germline ends came to 10 bases.

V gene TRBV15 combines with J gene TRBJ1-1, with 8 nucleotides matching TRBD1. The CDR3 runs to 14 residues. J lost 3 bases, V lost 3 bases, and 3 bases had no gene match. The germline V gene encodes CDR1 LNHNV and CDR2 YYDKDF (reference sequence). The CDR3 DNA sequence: TGTGCCACCAGCAGGACAGGGGCAGACACTGAAGCTTTCTTT. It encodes CATSRTGADTEAFF.

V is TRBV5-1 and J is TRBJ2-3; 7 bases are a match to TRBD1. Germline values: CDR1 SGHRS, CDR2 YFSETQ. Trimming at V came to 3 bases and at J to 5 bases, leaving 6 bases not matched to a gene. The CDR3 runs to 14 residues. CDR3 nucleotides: TGCGCCAGCAGCTCGGGGACAGTTGGAGATACGCAGTATTTT. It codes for CASSSGTVGDTQYF.

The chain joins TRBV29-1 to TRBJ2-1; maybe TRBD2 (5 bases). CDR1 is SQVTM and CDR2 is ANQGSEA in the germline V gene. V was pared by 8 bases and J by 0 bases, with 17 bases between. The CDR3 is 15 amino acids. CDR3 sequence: CSSRTAGSSYNEQFF. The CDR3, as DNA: TGCAGCTCCCGTACCGCGGGCAGCTCCTACAATGAGCAGTTCTTC.

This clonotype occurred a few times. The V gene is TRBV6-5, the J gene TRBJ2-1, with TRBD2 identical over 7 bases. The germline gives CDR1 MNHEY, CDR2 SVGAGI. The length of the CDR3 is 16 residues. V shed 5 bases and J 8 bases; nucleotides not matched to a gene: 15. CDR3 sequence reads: CASSPPTGGGTHEQFF. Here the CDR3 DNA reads TGTGCCAGCAGTCCACCAACTGGGGGGGGTACCCATGAGCAGTTCTTC.

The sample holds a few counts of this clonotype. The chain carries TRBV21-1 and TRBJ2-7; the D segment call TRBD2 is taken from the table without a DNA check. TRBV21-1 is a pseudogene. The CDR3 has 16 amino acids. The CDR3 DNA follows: TGTGCCAGCAGGAGACCAACTACTAGCGGTTCCTACGAGCAGTACTTC. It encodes CASRRPTTSGSYEQYF.

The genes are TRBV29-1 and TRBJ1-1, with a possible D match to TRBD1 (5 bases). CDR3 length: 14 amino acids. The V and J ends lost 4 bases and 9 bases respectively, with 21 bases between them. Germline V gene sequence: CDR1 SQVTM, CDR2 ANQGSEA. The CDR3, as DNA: TGCAGCGTTGTGGGGGGAACGGATGGGGTAAAAGCTTTCTTT. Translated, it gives CSVVGGTDGVKAFF.

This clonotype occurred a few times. Here the CDR3 DNA reads TGTGCCAGCAGTTTAAGGGGGTTCGGGGGCTACACCTTC. Translated: CASSLRGFGGYTF. The genes are TRBV27 and TRBJ1-2, with D perhaps matching TRBD1 (6 bases). Germline V gene lookup returns CDR1 MNHEY and CDR2 SMNVEV (reference sequence). Trimming removed 2 bases at V and 8 bases at J, with 12 bases between. This CDR3 is 13 amino acids long.

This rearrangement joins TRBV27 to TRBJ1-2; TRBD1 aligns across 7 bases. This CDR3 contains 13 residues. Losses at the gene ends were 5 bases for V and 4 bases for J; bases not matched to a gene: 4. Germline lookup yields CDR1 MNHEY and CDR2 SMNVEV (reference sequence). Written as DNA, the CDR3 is TGTGCCAGCAGTCCACAGGGGACCTATGGCTACACCTTC. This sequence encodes CASSPQGTYGYTF.

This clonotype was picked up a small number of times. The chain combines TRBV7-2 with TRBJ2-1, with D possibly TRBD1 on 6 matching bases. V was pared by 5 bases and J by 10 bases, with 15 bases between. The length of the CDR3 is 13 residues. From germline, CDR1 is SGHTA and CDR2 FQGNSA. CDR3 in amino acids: CASSMDRFEEQFF. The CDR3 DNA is TGTGCCAGCAGCATGGACAGATTTGAGGAGCAGTTCTTC.

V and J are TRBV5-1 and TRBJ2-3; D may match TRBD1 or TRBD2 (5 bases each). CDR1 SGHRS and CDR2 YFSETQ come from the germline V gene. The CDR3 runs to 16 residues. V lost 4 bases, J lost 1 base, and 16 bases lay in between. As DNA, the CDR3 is TGCGCCAGCAGCCCCGGGGTAATGGGGCGCACAGATACGCAGTATTTT. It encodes CASSPGVMGRTDTQYF.

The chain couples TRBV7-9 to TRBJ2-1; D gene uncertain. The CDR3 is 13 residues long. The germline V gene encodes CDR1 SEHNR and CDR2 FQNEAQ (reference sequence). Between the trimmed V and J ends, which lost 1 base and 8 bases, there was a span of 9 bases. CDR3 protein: CASSLGSRHEQFF. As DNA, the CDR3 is TGTGCCAGCAGCTTAGGGTCTAGACATGAGCAGTTCTTC.

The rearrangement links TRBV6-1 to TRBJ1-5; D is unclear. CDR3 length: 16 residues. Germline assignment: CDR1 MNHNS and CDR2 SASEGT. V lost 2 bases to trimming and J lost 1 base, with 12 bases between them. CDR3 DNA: TGTGCCAGCAGTGAATTTACGGCATCCAGCAATCAGCCCCAGCATTTT. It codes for CASSEFTASSNQPQHF.

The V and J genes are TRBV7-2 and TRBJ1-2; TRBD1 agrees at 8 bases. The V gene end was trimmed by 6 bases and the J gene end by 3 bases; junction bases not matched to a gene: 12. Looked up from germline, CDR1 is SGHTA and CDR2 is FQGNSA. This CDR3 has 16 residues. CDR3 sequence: CASSPVPGGEYYGYTF. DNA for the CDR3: TGTGCCAGCAGTCCAGTTCCAGGGGGCGAATACTATGGCTACACCTTC.

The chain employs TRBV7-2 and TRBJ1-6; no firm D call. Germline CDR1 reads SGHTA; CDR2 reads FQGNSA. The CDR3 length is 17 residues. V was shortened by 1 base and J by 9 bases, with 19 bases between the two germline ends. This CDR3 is CASSLGTLRGLGSPLHF. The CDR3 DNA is TGTGCCAGCAGCTTAGGGACCCTGCGTGGGTTGGGTTCACCCCTCCACTTT.

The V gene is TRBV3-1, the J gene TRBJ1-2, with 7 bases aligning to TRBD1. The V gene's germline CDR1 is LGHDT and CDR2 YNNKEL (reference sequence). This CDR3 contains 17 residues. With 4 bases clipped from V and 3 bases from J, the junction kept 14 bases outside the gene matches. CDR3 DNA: TGTGCCAGCAGCCCTTACGGTAGGGGGCAAGAGGACTATGGCTACACCTTC. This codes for CASSPYGRGQEDYGYTF.

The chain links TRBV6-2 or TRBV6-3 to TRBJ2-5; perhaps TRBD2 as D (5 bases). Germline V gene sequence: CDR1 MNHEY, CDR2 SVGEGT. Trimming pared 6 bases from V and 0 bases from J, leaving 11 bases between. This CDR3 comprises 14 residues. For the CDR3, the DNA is TGTGCCAGCAGCCGCAGAGGGTACCAAGAGACCCAGTACTTC. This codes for CASSRRGYQETQYF.

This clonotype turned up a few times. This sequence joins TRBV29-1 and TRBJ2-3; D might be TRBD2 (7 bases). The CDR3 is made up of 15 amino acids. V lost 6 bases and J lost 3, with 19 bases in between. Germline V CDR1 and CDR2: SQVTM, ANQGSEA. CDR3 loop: CSVRSAGANTDTQYF. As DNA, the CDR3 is TGCAGCGTCCGTTCCGCGGGGGCCAATACAGATACGCAGTATTTT.

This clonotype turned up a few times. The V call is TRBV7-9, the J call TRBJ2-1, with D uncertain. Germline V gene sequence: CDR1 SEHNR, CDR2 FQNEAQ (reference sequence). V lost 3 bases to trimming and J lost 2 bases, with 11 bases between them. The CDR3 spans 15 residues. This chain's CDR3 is CASSLLTYPYNEQFF. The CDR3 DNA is TGTGCCAGCAGCTTGTTGACGTATCCCTACAATGAGCAGTTCTTC.

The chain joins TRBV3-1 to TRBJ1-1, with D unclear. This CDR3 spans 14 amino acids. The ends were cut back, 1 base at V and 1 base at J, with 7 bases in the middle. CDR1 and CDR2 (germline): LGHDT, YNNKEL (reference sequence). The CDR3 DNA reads TGTGCCAGCAGCCAAGGCTATTCGAACACTGAAGCTTTCTTT. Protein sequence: CASSQGYSNTEAFF.

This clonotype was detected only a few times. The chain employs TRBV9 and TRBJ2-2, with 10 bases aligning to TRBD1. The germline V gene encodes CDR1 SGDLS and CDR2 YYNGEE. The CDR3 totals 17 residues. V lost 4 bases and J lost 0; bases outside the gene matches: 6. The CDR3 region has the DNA TGTGCCAGCAGCCTTCTGGGACAGGGGACGAACACCGGGGAGCTGTTTTTT. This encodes CASSLLGQGTNTGELFF.

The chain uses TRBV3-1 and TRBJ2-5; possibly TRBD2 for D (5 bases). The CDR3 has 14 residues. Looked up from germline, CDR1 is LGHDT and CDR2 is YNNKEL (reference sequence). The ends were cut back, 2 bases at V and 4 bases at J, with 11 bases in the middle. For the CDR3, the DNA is TGTGCCAGCAGCCAACGAACTAGGTCAGAGACCCAGTACTTC. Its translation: CASSQRTRSETQYF.

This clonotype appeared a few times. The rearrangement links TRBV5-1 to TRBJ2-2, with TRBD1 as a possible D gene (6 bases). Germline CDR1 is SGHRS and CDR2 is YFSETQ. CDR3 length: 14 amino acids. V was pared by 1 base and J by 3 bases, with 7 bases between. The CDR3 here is CASSLKGDTGELFF. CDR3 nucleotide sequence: TGCGCCAGCAGCTTGAAGGGGGACACCGGGGAGCTGTTTTTT.

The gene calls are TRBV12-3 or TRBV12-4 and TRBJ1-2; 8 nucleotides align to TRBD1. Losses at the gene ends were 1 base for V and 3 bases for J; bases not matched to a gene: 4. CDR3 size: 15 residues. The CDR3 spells CASSLVQGGYYGYTF. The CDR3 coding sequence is TGTGCCAGCAGTTTAGTACAGGGGGGGTACTATGGCTACACCTTC.

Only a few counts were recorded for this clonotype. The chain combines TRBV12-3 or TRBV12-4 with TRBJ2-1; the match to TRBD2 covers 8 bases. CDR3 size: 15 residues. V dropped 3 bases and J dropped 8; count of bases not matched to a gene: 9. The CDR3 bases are TGTGCCAGCAGTTTTCGAAGCGGGAGTATCGATGAGCAGTTCTTC. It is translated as CASSFRSGSIDEQFF.

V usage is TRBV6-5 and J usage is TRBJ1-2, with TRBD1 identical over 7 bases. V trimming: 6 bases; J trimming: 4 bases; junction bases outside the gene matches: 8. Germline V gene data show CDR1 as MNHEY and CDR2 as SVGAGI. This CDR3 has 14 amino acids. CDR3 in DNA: TGTGCCAGCAGCCGGGACAGCAGCCTCTATGGCTACACCTTC. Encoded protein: CASSRDSSLYGYTF.